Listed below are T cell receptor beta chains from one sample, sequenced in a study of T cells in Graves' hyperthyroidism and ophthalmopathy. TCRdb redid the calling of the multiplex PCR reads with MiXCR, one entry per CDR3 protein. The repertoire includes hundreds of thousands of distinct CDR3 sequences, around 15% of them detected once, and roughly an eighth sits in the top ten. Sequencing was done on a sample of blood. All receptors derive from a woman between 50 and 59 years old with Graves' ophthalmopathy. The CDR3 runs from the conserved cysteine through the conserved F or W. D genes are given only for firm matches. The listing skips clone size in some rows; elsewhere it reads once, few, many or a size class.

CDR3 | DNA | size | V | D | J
CAWSTPDRAYNEQFF | TGTGCCTGGAGCACCCCGGACAGGGCCTACAATGAGCAGTTCTTC | many | TRBV30 | TRBD1 | TRBJ2-1
CSARAWTGDIQPQHF | TGCAGTGCTAGAGCCTGGACAGGGGACATCCAGCCCCAGCATTTT | few | TRBV20-1 | TRBD1 | TRBJ1-5
CASRGLIRGTEAFF | TGTGCCAGTAGGGGACTCATCCGAGGCACTGAAGCTTTCTTT | NA | TRBV19 | NA | TRBJ1-1
CASSLAGREQFF | TGCGCCAGCAGCTTGGCTGGGAGAGAGCAGTTCTTC | many | TRBV5-1 | NA | TRBJ2-1
CATSRDERTGLTVNLNEQFF | TGTGCCACCAGCAGAGATGAAAGGACAGGGTTAACGGTCAATCTCAATGAGCAGTTCTTC | NA | TRBV15 | TRBD1 | TRBJ2-1
CACRRDRVLGEQYF | TGTGCCTGCCGACGGGACAGGGTTCTGGGCGAGCAGTACTTC | few | TRBV6-1 | TRBD1 | TRBJ2-7
CASSSDSDVGNEQFF | TGCGCCAGCAGCTCAGACAGCGACGTTGGCAATGAGCAGTTCTTC | NA | TRBV5-1 | NA | TRBJ2-1
CATSFLTGLAGGEETQYF | TGTGCCACCAGCTTTCTAACGGGACTAGCGGGAGGGGAAGAGACCCAGTACTTC | few | TRBV15 | TRBD2 | TRBJ2-5
CASSSPGVRNTEAFF | TGTGCCAGCTCCAGCCCGGGGGTGAGAAACACTGAAGCTTTCTTT | NA | TRBV27 | NA | TRBJ1-1
CAWSVLTAYGYTF | TGTGCCTGGAGTGTACTGACAGCCTATGGCTACACCTTC | many | TRBV30 | NA | TRBJ1-2
CASSELVNTGELFF | TGTGCCAGCAGTGAACTAGTGAACACCGGGGAGCTGTTTTTT | many | TRBV2 | NA | TRBJ2-2
CSATGVSDTQYF | TGCAGTGCAACGGGGGTGTCAGATACGCAGTATTTT | many | TRBV20-1 | NA | TRBJ2-3
CASSWTSGRRGQNEQFF | TGTGCCAGCAGTTGGACTAGCGGGAGAAGGGGCCAGAATGAGCAGTTCTTC | NA | TRBV7-2 | TRBD2 | TRBJ2-1
CASSRIAGVSYNEQFF | TGTGCCAGCAGTCGAATAGCGGGAGTATCTTACAATGAGCAGTTCTTC | NA | TRBV28 | TRBD2 | TRBJ2-1
CASSAETGEETQYF | TGTGCCAGCAGTGCGGAGACAGGGGAAGAGACCCAGTACTTC | many | TRBV2 | TRBD1 | TRBJ2-5
CSATDSKRLTEAFF | TGCAGTGCTACCGACTCCAAAAGACTCACTGAAGCTTTCTTT | NA | TRBV20-1 | NA | TRBJ1-1
CSARGVSGRIYEQYF | TGCAGTGCTAGAGGGGTAAGCGGGAGGATCTACGAGCAGTACTTC | NA | TRBV20-1 | TRBD2 | TRBJ2-7
CASSFPNDRATTEAFF | TGTGCCAGCAGTTTCCCCAACGACAGGGCAACGACTGAAGCTTTCTTT | many | TRBV28 | TRBD1 | TRBJ1-1
CASSARLGALNYGYTF | TGTGCCAGCAGCGCCCGACTGGGGGCCCTAAACTATGGCTACACCTTC | NA | TRBV9 | NA | TRBJ1-2
CASSFSGQGNQPQHF | TGTGCCAGCAGTTTTTCGGGACAGGGTAATCAGCCCCAGCATTTT | many | TRBV12-3/TRBV12-4 | TRBD1 | TRBJ1-5
CASSFRGNNQPQHF | TGTGCCAGCAGTTTCCGGGGAAACAATCAGCCCCAGCATTTT | many | TRBV13 | NA | TRBJ1-5
CASSPDSGQSYEQYF | TGTGCCAGCTCACCAGATAGCGGGCAATCCTACGAGCAGTACTTC | many | TRBV18 | TRBD2 | TRBJ2-7
CAWSRGLEETQYF | TGTGCCTGGAGTCGGGGCTTAGAAGAGACCCAGTACTTC | once | TRBV30 | NA | TRBJ2-5
CASSFQGSSTGELFF | TGTGCCAGCAGTTTCCAGGGGTCCAGCACCGGGGAGCTGTTTTTT | many | TRBV2 | NA | TRBJ2-2
CASSSTGTAYNEQFF | TGTGCCAGCAGCTCTACCGGGACAGCCTACAATGAGCAGTTCTTC | many | TRBV7-9 | TRBD1 | TRBJ2-1
CASSSPGRSGTWYF | TGTGCCAGCAGTTCACCGGGACGATCGGGAACTTGGTACTTC | NA | TRBV6-1 | NA | TRBJ2-7
CASSYSVRSSYEQYF | TGTGCCAGCAGTTACTCGGTCAGGAGCTCCTACGAGCAGTACTTC | many | TRBV6-2/TRBV6-3 | NA | TRBJ2-7
CASSQDRGRGYLTDTQYF | TGCGCCAGCAGCCAAGATAGGGGGCGGGGCTACCTAACAGATACGCAGTATTTT | few | TRBV4-3 | NA | TRBJ2-3
CASSKLAGVQDTQYF | TGTGCCAGCAGCAAACTAGCGGGAGTCCAAGATACGCAGTATTTT | many | TRBV7-3 | TRBD2 | TRBJ2-3
CASSHQSGSSYNEQFF | TGCGCCAGCAGCCACCAAAGCGGGAGTTCCTACAATGAGCAGTTCTTC | many | TRBV4-1 | TRBD2 | TRBJ2-1
CASSYSSRRVCEQYF | TGTGCCAGCAGTTACTCATCCAGGCGGGTCTGCGAGCAGTACTTC | NA | TRBV6-2/TRBV6-3 | NA | TRBJ2-7
CASSLTSGEGEQFF | TGTGCCAGCAGCTTGACTAGCGGCGAAGGGGAGCAGTTCTTC | NA | TRBV5-4 | TRBD2 | TRBJ2-1
CASSLERGATNEKLFF | TGTGCCAGCAGCTTAGAGAGGGGCGCAACTAATGAAAAACTGTTTTTT | many | TRBV7-2 | NA | TRBJ1-4
CAIRTNSGRHSYEQYF | TGTGCCATCAGGACAAATAGCGGGAGGCACTCCTACGAGCAGTACTTC | many | TRBV10-3 | TRBD2 | TRBJ2-7
CASSVSIMGRELFF | TGTGCCAGCAGCGTAAGCATAATGGGGAGGGAGCTGTTTTTT | NA | TRBV9 | NA | TRBJ2-2
CASSERRGPHNEQFF | TGTGCCAGCAGTGAGCGACGGGGGCCCCACAATGAGCAGTTCTTC | NA | TRBV12-3/TRBV12-4 | NA | TRBJ2-1
CASWDSVYEQYF | TGTGCCAGTTGGGACAGCGTTTACGAGCAGTACTTC | NA | TRBV28 | TRBD1 | TRBJ2-7
CASSYSGQGPSNQPQHF | TGTGCCAGCAGTTACTCGGGCCAGGGGCCTAGCAATCAGCCCCAGCATTTT | NA | TRBV6-2/TRBV6-3 | NA | TRBJ1-5
CASSFGRGTGELFF | TGTGCCAGCAGCTTCGGACGGGGCACCGGGGAGCTGTTTTTT | once | TRBV3-1 | NA | TRBJ2-2
CASSLARLAFYEQYF | TGTGCCAGCAGCTTAGCGCGACTAGCCTTCTACGAGCAGTACTTC | many | TRBV7-8 | TRBD2 | TRBJ2-7